This entry lists 32 T cell receptor beta chains sequenced from one sample in a study of T cell responses to AZD1222 COVID-19 vaccine. Assay used: immunoSEQ multiplex PCR; TCRdb lists only in-frame clones, some missing. The sample contains 120,000 to 150,000 clones, roughly 91% of which appear only once. This specimen was peripheral blood, taken 28 days after the second AZD1222 dose. The receptors come from an adult who received the AZD1222 COVID-19 vaccine.

The V gene is TRBV12-3 or TRBV12-4, the J gene TRBJ1-2; unclear D gene. This CDR3 contains 13 residues. V shed 6 bases and J shed 7 bases, with 15 bases lying between them. CDR3 in DNA: TGTGCCAGCAGCCCCCAGGCTGCGGGTGGCTACACCTTC. Its translation: CASSPQAAGGYTF.

V and J are TRBV6-5 and TRBJ1-1; D is perhaps TRBD1 (5 bases). Per germline, CDR1 MNHEY and CDR2 SVGAGI. Trimming removed 2 bases from V and 5 bases from J, with 12 bases in between. This CDR3 contains 14 residues. This CDR3 reads CASSYGAGETEAFF. The CDR3 DNA is TGTGCCAGCAGTTACGGGGCCGGTGAAACTGAAGCTTTCTTT.

The chain is built from TRBV6-6 and TRBJ1-1, with D perhaps TRBD1 (6 bases). Looked up from germline, CDR1 is MNHNY and CDR2 is SVGAGI (reference sequence). Trimming took 10 bases from V and 7 from J, leaving 19 bases between them. The CDR3 contains 13 residues. In nucleotides, the CDR3 is TGTGCCACCATAGACAGGCAGATTGGTGAAGCTTTCTTT. Amino acids: CATIDRQIGEAFF.

J is TRBJ1-1 and V is TRBV6-2 or TRBV6-3; D might be TRBD1 (6 bases). V lost 6 bases and J 8 bases, leaving 16 bases between the germline ends. Germline CDR1 is MNHEY and CDR2 is SVGEGT. There are 13 residues in the CDR3. The CDR3 DNA is TGTGCCAGCAGCTTGATACAGGGAATGGAAGCTTTCTTT. Translating gives CASSLIQGMEAFF.

This clone was seen once. This chain links TRBV5-1 with TRBJ2-3; a possible D gene is TRBD1 (5 bases). Trimming took 0 bases from V and 0 from J, leaving 17 bases between them. The CDR3 sequence is 18 residues long. Germline lookup yields CDR1 SGHRS and CDR2 YFSETQ. The CDR3 bases are TGCGCCAGCAGCTTGGAAGAGTATGGACACCACAGCACAGATACGCAGTATTTT. Protein product: CASSLEEYGHHSTDTQYF.

The count of this clone is one. J is TRBJ1-4 and V is TRBV27; 8 nucleotides match TRBD1. The CDR3 sequence is 17 residues long. The V gene's germline CDR1 is MNHEY and CDR2 SMNVEV (reference sequence). After removal of 3 bases from V and 2 bases from J, the junction contained 8 bases not matched to a gene. Written as DNA, the CDR3 is TGTGCCAGCAGTTTTAGCCAGGGGGCCGGGACTAATGAAAAACTGTTTTTT. This gives the protein CASSFSQGAGTNEKLFF.

The chain links TRBV5-1 to TRBJ2-3; D possibly corresponds to TRBD2 (7 bases). The ends were cut back, 6 bases at V and 6 bases at J, with 17 bases in the middle. Germline V CDR1 and CDR2: SGHRS, YFSETQ. The length of the CDR3 is 14 residues. The DNA for the CDR3 is TGCGCCAGCAAGGGGGGGTTGGTATTCGATACGCAGTATTTT. Its protein product is CASKGGLVFDTQYF. Based on the CDR3 plus reference TRBV5-1 and TRBJ2-3, the full variable domain is KAGVTQTPRYLIKTRGQQVTLSCSPISGHRSVSWYQQTPGQGLQFLFEYFSETQRNKGNFPGRFSGRQFSNSRSEMNVSTLELGDSALYLCASKGGLVFDTQYFGPGTRLTVL.

V is TRBV19 and J is TRBJ1-5; TRBD1 might be the D (6 bases). The V gene's germline CDR1 is LNHDA and CDR2 SQIVND (reference sequence). Trimming stripped 3 bases from V and 15 bases from J, with 15 bases between. CDR3 size: 12 residues. This chain's CDR3 is CASSMAGGGAHF. The CDR3 region has the DNA TGTGCCAGTAGTATGGCAGGAGGGGGGGCGCATTTT.

The chain uses TRBV29-1 and TRBJ2-2; 10 positions agree with TRBD2. The ends lost 3 bases at V and 5 bases at J; junction bases unmatched: 6. This CDR3 spans 15 amino acids. Germline CDR1 and CDR2: SQVTM and ANQGSEA. Here the CDR3 reads CSVELAGEGTGELFF. CDR3 bases: TGCAGCGTTGAGCTAGCGGGAGAGGGAACCGGGGAGCTGTTTTTT.

This rearrangement joins TRBV7-9 to TRBJ2-3, with D uncertain. In germline, CDR1 is SEHNR, CDR2 FQNEAQ (reference sequence). The length of the CDR3 is 17 residues. V lost 1 base to trimming and J lost 5 bases, with 19 bases between them. In DNA, the CDR3 is TGTGCCAGCAGCTTAGTTGGACCCCGAAGATTGATAGATACGCAGTATTTT. This translates into CASSLVGPRRLIDTQYF. Variable domain in full (rest from reference TRBV7-9 and TRBJ2-3): DTGVSQNPRHKITKRGQNVTFRCDPISEHNRLYWYRQTLGQGPEFLTYFQNEAQLEKSRLLSDRFSAERPKGSFSTLEIQRTEQGDSAMYLCASSLVGPRRLIDTQYFGPGTRLTVL.

The CDR3 protein is CASSTGQGNTIYF. The DNA of the CDR3 is TGTGCCAGCAGCACGGGACAGGGAAACACCATATATTTT. The chain uses TRBV11-3 and TRBJ1-3; 7 nucleotides agree with TRBD1. The germline V gene encodes CDR1 SGHNT and CDR2 YENEEA. This CDR3 comprises 13 residues. Germline trimming cut 5 bases from V and 4 bases from J; bases unmatched to any gene: 2.

The chain uses TRBV12-3 or TRBV12-4 and TRBJ2-1, with D hard to call. V gave up 6 bases and J gave up 10 bases, with 13 bases separating them. CDR3 length equals 12 residues. CDR3 sequence reads: CASSPPLGEQFF. The CDR3 DNA reads as TGTGCCAGCAGCCCCCCCTTGGGAGAGCAGTTCTTC.

This clone was recorded a few times. This chain joins TRBV5-4 and TRBJ2-7, with a tentative D call TRBD2 (5 bases). V dropped 1 base and J dropped 6 bases, with 8 bases sitting between them. Germline V gene data show CDR1 as SGHNT and CDR2 as YYREEE (reference sequence). CDR3 length: 12 amino acids. CDR3 in amino acids: CASSLPRGEQYF. CDR3 sequence (DNA): TGTGCCAGCAGCTTGCCCCGGGGCGAGCAGTACTTC.

The V gene is TRBV18, the J gene TRBJ1-1; no clear D. Trimming shortened V by 6 bases and J by 0 bases, and 8 bases separated the two germline ends. Germline V gives CDR1 KGHSH, CDR2 LQKENI. This CDR3 contains 13 residues. The chain's CDR3 is CASSHSVNTEAFF. For the CDR3, the DNA is TGTGCCAGCTCCCATTCCGTGAACACTGAAGCTTTCTTT.

This sequence joins TRBV30 and TRBJ2-7; D gene ambiguous. V was cut by 0 bases and J by 3 bases, with 9 bases left in between. CDR1 GTSNPN and CDR2 SVGIG come from the germline V gene (reference sequence). The CDR3 is 13 amino acids. The CDR3: CAWSVIERYEQYF. CDR3 DNA sequence: TGTGCCTGGAGTGTCATTGAGCGCTACGAGCAGTACTTC.

The rearrangement joins TRBV7-5 to TRBJ1-1; TRBD1 is taken as the D call from the table, unchecked against the DNA. TRBV7-5 is reported as a pseudogene. This CDR3 region has 18 residues. CDR3 sequence: CARSTTGSMSHMNTEAFF. In nucleotides, the CDR3 is TGTGCCAGAAGCACGACAGGTTCCATGAGCCACATGAACACTGAAGCTTTCTTT.

The V and J genes are TRBV19 and TRBJ2-5, with D possibly matching TRBD2 (5 bases). Germline CDR1 and CDR2: LNHDA and SQIVND (reference sequence). CDR3 length: 14 amino acids. Trimming cost V 5 bases and J 5 bases, with 15 bases left between them. CDR3 sequence: CASSPTDRRETQYF. For the CDR3, the DNA is TGTGCCAGTAGTCCAACGGATAGGAGGGAGACCCAGTACTTC.

The chain couples TRBV10-3 to TRBJ2-7, with a weak D call TRBD2 (5 bases). Germline V gene data show CDR1 as ENHRY and CDR2 as SYGVKD. Trimming cost V 0 bases and J 5 bases, with 17 bases left between them. The CDR3 has 16 residues. CDR3 protein: CAISESSLEGRNEQYF. In DNA form, the CDR3 reads TGTGCCATCAGTGAGTCGTCCCTCGAGGGTCGGAACGAGCAGTACTTC.

This clone showed up just a few times. The same CDR3 arises from other DNA sequences in this sample as well. The gene calls are TRBV19 and TRBJ2-5; D gene ambiguous. CDR3 length: 11 residues. CDR1 LNHDA and CDR2 SQIVND come from the germline V gene (reference sequence). V lost 3 bases and J 1 base, leaving 0 bases between the germline ends. CDR3 nucleotides: TGTGCCAGTAGTATCCAAGAGACCCAGTACTTC. Protein: CASSIQETQYF.

V is TRBV7-2 and J is TRBJ1-5; no reliable D call. CDR3 length equals 15 residues. Germline V gives CDR1 SGHTA, CDR2 FQGNSA. Deletions cut 1 base from V and 3 bases from J, with 10 bases between. CDR3 protein: CASSLGPGLNQPQHF. The DNA of the CDR3 is TGTGCCAGCAGCTTAGGGCCAGGACTCAATCAGCCCCAGCATTTT.

V and J are TRBV7-8 and TRBJ2-1; D is undetermined. With 4 bases removed from V and 0 bases from J, the gap between germline ends came to 13 bases. The CDR3 is 16 residues long. The germline V gene has CDR1 SGHVS and CDR2 FQNEAQ. The CDR3, as DNA: TGTGCCAGCAGCTCGTTAACTCCGGCCTCCTACAATGAGCAGTTCTTC. The encoded protein is CASSSLTPASYNEQFF.

This chain uses TRBV28 with TRBJ1-1, with 7 positions matching TRBD1. The CDR3 extends over 16 amino acids. V lost 2 bases and J lost 5; bases outside the gene matches: 11. CDR1 MDHEN and CDR2 SYDVKM come from the germline V gene. The CDR3 DNA is TGTGCCAGCAGTTTACTAGCAAAGACAGGGTTGACTGAAGCTTTCTTT. Translating gives CASSLLAKTGLTEAFF. Filled out from reference TRBV28 and TRBJ1-1, the complete variable domain reads DVKVTQSSRYLVKRTGEKVFLECVQDMDHENMFWYRQDPGLGLRLIYFSYDVKMKEKGDIPEGYSVSREKKERFSLILESASTNQTSMYLCASSLLAKTGLTEAFFGQGTRLTVV.

The chain is built from TRBV21-1 and TRBJ2-1; TRBD1, the table's D call, lacks a check against the DNA. TRBV21-1 is termed a pseudogene. This CDR3 has 15 residues. CDR3 bases: TGTGCCAGCACCCTGGGGCAGACGCGTTACAATGAGCAGTTCTTC. It is translated as CASTLGQTRYNEQFF.

This clone appeared a few times. This chain links TRBV28 with TRBJ2-3; D not certain. V lost 6 bases to trimming and J lost 6 bases, with 10 bases between them. Germline CDR1 is MDHEN and CDR2 is SYDVKM. The CDR3 runs 12 residues. The CDR3 loop reads CASSTLVDTQYF. CDR3 DNA: TGTGCCAGCAGCACGCTAGTGGATACGCAGTATTTT.

The table lists this clone with a count of one. The junction does not match germline at one end; this may be a read error. The chain uses TRBV19 and TRBJ2-5, with D hard to call. The CDR3 runs 14 residues. CDR1 LNHDA and CDR2 SQIVND come from the germline V gene (reference sequence). Here the CDR3 reads CASSGRHARESQYF. The DNA of the CDR3 is TGTGCCAGTAGCGGGCGACACGCAAGAGAGTCCCAGTACTTC.

This clone is a singleton in its sample. This chain links TRBV7-9 with TRBJ2-7; weak D call: TRBD1 (5 bases). From germline, CDR1 is SEHNR and CDR2 FQNEAQ (reference sequence). CDR3 length: 14 residues. V lost 3 bases to trimming and J lost 4 bases, with 13 bases between them. CDR3 residues: CASSLSQGPYEQYF. CDR3 DNA sequence: TGTGCCAGCAGCTTGAGTCAGGGTCCTTACGAGCAGTACTTC.

This clone has more than one count but fewer than ten. V usage is TRBV10-1 and J usage is TRBJ2-7, with D perhaps TRBD1 or TRBD2 (7 bases each). From germline, CDR1 is WNHNN and CDR2 SYGVQD (reference sequence). This CDR3 has 14 residues. V was shortened by 11 bases and J by 4 bases, with 21 bases between the two germline ends. The CDR3 spells CAGGGPGTAYEQYF. The DNA of the CDR3 is TGCGCCGGCGGGGGCCCTGGGACAGCATACGAGCAGTACTTC.

A single count supports this clone. The chain recombines TRBV7-6 with TRBJ1-1; D not resolved. The CDR3 contains 17 residues. Trimming cost V 5 bases and J 0 bases, with 19 bases left between them. Germline V gene lookup returns CDR1 SGHVS and CDR2 FNYEAQ. The CDR3 protein is CASSPTTERSLNTEAFF. CDR3 DNA: TGTGCCAGCAGCCCGACGACTGAGAGGTCTTTGAACACTGAAGCTTTCTTT.

This rearrangement joins TRBV6-1 to TRBJ1-2, with D maybe TRBD1 (5 bases). This CDR3 has 14 residues. Trimming shortened V by 3 bases and J by 6 bases, and 14 bases separated the two germline ends. In germline, CDR1 is MNHNS, CDR2 SASEGT. The CDR3 nucleotides read TGTGCCAGCAGTGATACGGGGGGAAGTGATGGCTACACCTTC. It is translated as CASSDTGGSDGYTF.

V gene TRBV7-2 combines with J gene TRBJ1-2, with 10 bases identical to TRBD1. The length of the CDR3 is 16 residues. V was clipped by 1 base and J by 6 bases; unmatched bases: 8. Germline V gives CDR1 SGHTA, CDR2 FQGNSA. DNA for the CDR3: TGTGCCAGCAGCTTAGGGAATACCGGGACAGGGGATGGCTACACCTTC. Protein sequence: CASSLGNTGTGDGYTF.

The V call is TRBV9, the J call TRBJ2-1, with 10 bases that match TRBD2. CDR3 length: 15 residues. Germline CDR1 SGDLS, CDR2 YYNGEE. J was trimmed by 7 bases and V by 4 bases; bases with no gene match: 8. The CDR3 sequence: CASSPGGTSDNEQFF. In DNA form, the CDR3 reads TGTGCCAGCAGCCCTGGGGGGACTAGCGATAATGAGCAGTTCTTC.

On this clone itself: This specimen includes other DNA sequences encoding the same CDR3. The chain employs TRBV12-3 or TRBV12-4 and TRBJ1-1; D is uncertain. With 2 bases removed from V and 3 bases from J, the gap between germline ends came to 4 bases. The CDR3 runs to 12 residues. CDR3 DNA: TGTGCCAGCAGTTTACTCGACACTGAAGCTTTCTTT. It is translated as CASSLLDTEAFF.